The sequence of this T cell receptor beta chain was determined in a study of T cell responses to AZD1222 COVID-19 vaccine (TCRdb year 2021). Concerning the study at large: TCR sequencing was performed for about 240 trial participants, of whom around 210 were given two doses of AZD1222 and around 25 were given two doses of MenACWY control vaccine. Trial participants were enrolled by age into subgroups of 18-55, 56-69 and 70-plus years, and around 140, 26 and 57 TCR-sequenced participants, respectively, were included in these subgroups.

For this clone: Its antigen is still unknown. Nothing much larger sits one base from this clone, and base qualities are not available.

V is shortened by 0 bases, J by 0 bases, and the region joining them spans 9 bases. Sequences SGHRS (CDR1) and YFSETQ (CDR2) are obtained from the germline V gene. Taken from cysteine to phenylalanine, the CDR3 has 15 residues. Solely the CDR3 DNA is kept, with 45 bases framed from the first base. The time point tag for this specimen amounts to: about 28 days (+/-7) after the second vaccine dose. AZD1222 recipients given second doses at about 4 weeks or at about 12 weeks were pooled, since spike-specific TCR depth and breadth were not found to differ between the two schedules. Vaccinee samples came from UK trials COV001 and COV002, including a single-blind randomized controlled phase 2/3 trial of AZD1222 (ChAdOx1 nCoV-19) in healthy adults. For TCRbeta chain sequencing, PBMC samples were collected from trial participants at day 0 and at day 28 after the second dose. The CDR3 regions of human TCRbeta chains were analyzed by immunosequencing. The source study handled its data this way. Repertoire TCRs were checked for matches against a reference library of SARS-CoV-2-specific TCRs that had been generated using the MIRA antigen-specificity platform. Breadth meant the fraction of unique TCRs that were SARS-CoV-2-associated, whereas depth meant the fraction of total T cells that were SARS-CoV-2-associated. Using the MIRA data, every spike-specific TCR was mapped to the spike region that the TCR reacted to and assigned to either a CD4 or a CD8 class. Log10-transformed breadth and depth values were compared by one-way ANOVA with Sidak's multiple comparisons tests. TCRdb provides this immuneACCESS table in a form limited to in-frame rearrangements. Some clones are lacking; in checked studies, under half of them reflect an unresolved V gene, and why the rest are absent is not known. V, J and clone size are those of that table, while D and trimming were read from the DNA. Within this sample are roughly 190,000 clones, with approximately 93% of them counted one time only. The ten largest clones capture 3% to 3.5% of the sample.

On the study overall, not on this receptor specifically: The whole spike protein was spanned by vaccine-associated CD4 TCRs, and dominant responses were seen in regions 160-218 and 743-854. The 56-69-year group was small, and its depth increase did not reach significance, likely because of low power. Epitopes outside the regions mutated in the B.1.351 and B.1.1.7 variants were reportedly recognized by nearly half of the unique spike-specific TCRs. Participants were mostly white British, with more females than males. The authors suggested clonal diversity may have been underestimated. Conclusions about previously exposed vaccinees are limited, since just 6 or 7 AZD1222 recipients were seropositive for SARS-CoV-2 at baseline. After two AZD1222 doses, both the breadth and the depth of spike-specific TCRs were significantly higher than at day 0 and than in MenACWY recipients. Because no day 14 peak-response samples were available, repertoires were characterized only after the peak T cell response.

This sequence was found in an adult who received the AZD1222 COVID-19 vaccine. The chain is encoded by TRBV5-1 joined to TRBJ1-2, with the D gene not confidently named. Sequencing used peripheral blood, obtained 28 days after the second AZD1222 dose. The nucleotide sequence is given as TGCGCCAGCAGCTTGGGTGGCGCAGCTAACTATGGCTACACCTTC. The resulting protein is CASSLGGAANYGYTF.